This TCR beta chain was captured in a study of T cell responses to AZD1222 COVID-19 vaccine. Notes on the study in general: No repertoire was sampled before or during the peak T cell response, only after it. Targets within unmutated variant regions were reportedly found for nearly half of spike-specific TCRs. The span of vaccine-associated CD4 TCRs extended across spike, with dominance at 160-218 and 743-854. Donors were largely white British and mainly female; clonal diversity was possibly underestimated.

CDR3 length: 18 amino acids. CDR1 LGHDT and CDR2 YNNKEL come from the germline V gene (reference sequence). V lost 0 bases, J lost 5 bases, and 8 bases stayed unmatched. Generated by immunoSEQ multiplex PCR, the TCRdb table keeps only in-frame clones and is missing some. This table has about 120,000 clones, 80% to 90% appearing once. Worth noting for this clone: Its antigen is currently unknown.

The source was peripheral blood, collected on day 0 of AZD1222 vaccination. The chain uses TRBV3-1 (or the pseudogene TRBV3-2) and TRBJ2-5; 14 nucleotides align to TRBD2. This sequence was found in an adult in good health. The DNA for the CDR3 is TGTGCCAGCAGCCAAGATCCCCGACTAGCGGGGGGGCAGGAGACCCAGTACTTC. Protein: CASSQDPRLAGGQETQYF.